The clone carrying this T cell receptor beta chain was counted at least ten times. The antigen remains undetermined. The CDR3 consists of 14 residues. Germline CDR1 DFQATT, CDR2 SNEGSKA (reference sequence). With 0 bases clipped from V and 4 bases from J, the junction kept 6 bases outside the gene matches. RNA transcripts were the template for amplifying TCR beta CDR3 regions. The HTBI primer set was used in a first-round RT-PCR of the TCR CDR3. MiXCR, run by TCRdb on the multiplex PCR reads, gives a single entry per CDR3 protein. The table has under 350,000 distinct CDR3 sequences, roughly an eighth seen once. This specimen belongs to a study of T cells in Graves' hyperthyroidism and ophthalmopathy. Overall study findings and caveats: Researchers found most expanded thyroid clonotypes above 0.001 in blood as well. A 13 V-J model separated ophthalmopathy from stable hyperthyroidism.

The source material was blood. The V call is TRBV20-1, the J call TRBJ2-7; TRBD1 agrees at 7 bases. The clonotype originates from a woman in her thirties or forties with Graves' ophthalmopathy. In DNA, the CDR3 is TGCAGTGCTAGAGACAACAGGGGTGGGTACGAGCAGTACTTC. Its translation is CSARDNRGGYEQYF.